This T cell receptor beta chain came from a study of OX40 agonist ivuxolimab in advanced cancers. Study-wide context: Antecedent anti-PD-1, anti-PD-L1 or anti-CTLA-4 therapy was permissible, with under 50% having received some.

This clone was observed a handful of times. The antigen remains unidentified. V lost 3 bases to trimming and J lost 5 bases, with 14 bases between them. CDR1 is GTSNPN, CDR2 SVGIG, per germline (reference sequence). This CDR3 contains 13 residues. Points from the study as a whole: Normalized T-cell clonal expansion was also low in a subset of nonresponders. There were, on average, more expanded clones in CD8+ T cells than in CD4+. In the 0.1 to 3.0 mg/kg range, CD4+ and CD8+ blood T cells had expanded clonally by week 6.

Using immunoSEQ multiplex PCR, the repertoire was profiled, and TCRdb retains in-frame clones only, with some absent. The data hold approximately 24,000 clones, with 84% observed a single time. The specimen comprised CD4+ or CD8+ T cells sorted from blood, sampled in a trial of the OX40 agonist ivuxolimab. This clonotype was sampled from an adult with an advanced solid tumor such as melanoma, head and neck, liver or kidney cancer. V usage is TRBV30 and J usage is TRBJ2-7; the D call may be TRBD1 or TRBD2 (5 bases each). The CDR3 DNA reads TGTGCCTGGAGCGGAGGCTTAGGGGACGAGCAGTACTTC. It yields the protein CAWSGGLGDEQYF.